This T cell receptor (beta chain) was recovered during a study of identical twins' blood T cells. Whole-study findings and limits: Out-of-frame TCRbeta clonotypes reportedly had markedly more similar V usage in twins than unrelated donors. Twin repertoire similarity may partly reflect shared environment.

Libraries were made from RNA as TCR cDNA, using a modified protocol. TCRdb passed the 5' RACE reads through MiXCR, listing each CDR3 protein once. The sample holds 300,000 to 400,000 distinct CDR3 sequences, over 25% seen once. The donors were healthy female monozygous twins, three pairs in total. On this clonotype: The target antigen is unknown.

Germline lookup yields CDR1 SQVTM and CDR2 ANQGSEA. V dropped 7 bases and J dropped 1 base, with 16 bases sitting between them. This CDR3 contains 14 residues. This rearrangement joins TRBV29-1 to TRBJ1-1; a possible D gene is TRBD1 (6 bases). The sample consisted of PBMCs. This clonotype originated in a woman between 18 and 50 years old in good health. CDR3 sequence reads: CSGGIGGANTEAFF. The CDR3, as DNA: TGCAGCGGGGGGATCGGGGGGGCGAACACTGAAGCTTTCTTT.